The source of this T cell receptor (beta chain) is a study of regulatory T cells in long-lasting Graves disease. This clonotype was counted many times. Specified time point: newly diagnosed GD, antithyroid drugs for less than 3 months. The authors made the TCR library using RNA they extracted from PBMCs. CDR3-region Arm-PCR and iRepertoire HTBI primers produced the TCR beta libraries. TCRdb fed the multiplex PCR reads into MiXCR, producing one record per CDR3 protein. The repertoire holds under 800,000 distinct CDR3 sequences, roughly 15% seen once, with 18% in the top ten. The germline gives CDR1 MDHEN, CDR2 SYDVKM. The CDR3 contains 14 residues. V lost 6 bases and J lost 3, with 13 bases in between. These data were also reused for a study on T cells in Graves' hyperthyroidism and ophthalmopathy. That paper notes: In the first-round RT-PCR of the TCR CDR3, the HTBI primer set was used. Blood samples included most of the expanded thyroid clonotypes exceeding 0.001.

The chain uses TRBV28 and TRBJ2-3; tentatively, D is TRBD1 (5 bases). The source is a woman aged 30 to 39 with Graves disease. The input for sequencing was peripheral blood mononuclear cells (PBMCs), taken at new diagnosis, from a patient treated with antithyroid drugs. In DNA, the CDR3 is TGTGCCAGCAGCCCTACGACAGTAACAGATACGCAGTATTTT. This gives the protein CASSPTTVTDTQYF.